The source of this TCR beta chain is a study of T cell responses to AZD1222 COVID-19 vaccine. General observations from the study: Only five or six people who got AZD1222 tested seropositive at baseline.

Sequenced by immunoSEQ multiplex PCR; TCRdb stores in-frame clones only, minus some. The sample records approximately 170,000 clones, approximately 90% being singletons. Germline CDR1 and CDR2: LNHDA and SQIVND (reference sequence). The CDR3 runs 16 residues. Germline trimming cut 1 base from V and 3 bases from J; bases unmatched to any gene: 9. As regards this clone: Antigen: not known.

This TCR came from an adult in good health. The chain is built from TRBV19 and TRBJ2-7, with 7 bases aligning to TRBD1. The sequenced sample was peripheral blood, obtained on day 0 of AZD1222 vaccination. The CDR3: CASSIVPTGSSYEQYF. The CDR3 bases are TGTGCCAGTAGTATAGTCCCGACAGGGAGTAGCTACGAGCAGTACTTC.